The 25 T cell receptor beta chains listed next were all sequenced from one sample in a study of T-cell reconstitution after alpha-beta-depleted transplantation in children. Unique molecular identifiers tagged the TCRbeta library. TCRdb re-analysed the PCR reads in MiXCR, keeping a single row per CDR3 protein. The sample consists of a few hundred thousand distinct CDR3 sequences, 25% to 30% of them appearing once. Sequencing used PBMCs, obtained before TCRalphabeta/CD19-depleted stem cell transplant. These receptor sequences come from a boy under three years old with Wiskott-Aldrich syndrome, due to receive a stem cell transplant.

The sample holds a few counts of this clonotype. The V gene is TRBV4-2, the J gene TRBJ2-7; TRBD2 agrees at 9 bases. Germline V CDR1 and CDR2: LGHNA, YNFKEQ. This CDR3 is 17 amino acids long. With 0 bases clipped from V and 5 bases from J, the junction kept 11 bases outside the gene matches. The CDR3 DNA sequence: TGTGCCAGCAGCCAAGACGGGGGTAGCGGGAGAAGCCACGAGCAGTACTTC. This encodes CASSQDGGSGRSHEQYF.

This clonotype has just a few counts. The chain combines TRBV7-2 with TRBJ2-5; no reliable D call. The V and J ends lost 6 bases and 0 bases respectively, with 11 bases between them. The CDR3 is 14 residues long. Germline V CDR1 and CDR2: SGHTA, FQGNSA. Here the CDR3 reads CASRSPANQETQYF. DNA of the CDR3: TGTGCCAGCAGGAGTCCGGCTAACCAAGAGACCCAGTACTTC.

This clonotype appeared a few times. The V gene is TRBV7-2, the J gene TRBJ1-1; unclear D gene. The germline gives CDR1 SGHTA, CDR2 FQGNSA. Deletions cut 1 base from V and 4 bases from J, with 10 bases between. CDR3 size: 14 residues. CDR3 in DNA: TGTGCCAGCAGCTTAGAACAGTGGACCACTGAAGCTTTCTTT. As protein: CASSLEQWTTEAFF.

This clonotype occurred a few times. V gene TRBV5-1 combines with J gene TRBJ2-3, with D hard to call. Germline values: CDR1 SGHRS, CDR2 YFSETQ. The length of the CDR3 is 12 residues. Trimming took 3 bases from V and 4 from J, leaving 6 bases between them. CDR3: CASSSLADTQYF. The CDR3 DNA reads as TGCGCCAGCAGCTCCCTGGCAGATACGCAGTATTTT.

This clonotype appeared a few times. The chain carries TRBV5-1 and TRBJ2-1, with TRBD2 as a possible D gene (5 bases). Germline CDR1 and CDR2: SGHRS and YFSETQ. The CDR3 covers 15 residues. Trimming removed 2 bases at V and 1 base at J, with 10 bases between. CDR3 sequence reads: CASSFLGESYNEQFF. DNA for the CDR3: TGCGCCAGCAGCTTTCTGGGAGAGTCCTACAATGAGCAGTTCTTC.

This clonotype was counted between two and nine times. The rearrangement joins TRBV30 to TRBJ2-7, with D unresolved. The germline V gene encodes CDR1 GTSNPN and CDR2 SVGIG (reference sequence). Deletions cut 0 bases from V and 7 bases from J, with 7 bases between. CDR3 length equals 11 residues. CDR3 loop: CAWSVGGEQYF. CDR3 bases: TGTGCCTGGAGTGTGGGTGGGGAGCAGTACTTC.

This clonotype was picked up a small number of times. This chain uses TRBV18 with TRBJ1-1; TRBD1 is a possible D gene (5 bases). Trimming left V 3 bases short and J 1 base short, with 12 bases between. This CDR3 has 15 residues. CDR1 and CDR2 (germline): KGHSH, LQKENI. The CDR3 DNA sequence: TGTGCCAGCTCACCGCGGGGACGGAAGAACACTGAAGCTTTCTTT. Its translation is CASSPRGRKNTEAFF.

The chain combines TRBV20-1 with TRBJ1-2; 7 nucleotides line up with TRBD1. Trimming cost V 3 bases and J 6 bases; bases outside gene matches: 7. The CDR3 consists of 13 residues. Germline CDR1 DFQATT, CDR2 SNEGSKA (reference sequence). The CDR3 DNA is TGCAGTGCTAGCCGCACAGGGGAGGATGGCTACACCTTC. The encoded protein is CSASRTGEDGYTF.

The chain joins TRBV12-3 or TRBV12-4 to TRBJ2-2; D is possibly TRBD2 (5 bases). Trimming removed 7 bases at V and 5 bases at J, with 20 bases between. The CDR3 spans 16 residues. In DNA, the CDR3 is TGTGCCAGCACCCCTAGAGGGCGGCGAATGACCGGGGAGCTGTTTTTT. Encoded protein: CASTPRGRRMTGELFF.

The V and J genes are TRBV10-2 and TRBJ2-5; D is unresolved. CDR3 length equals 12 residues. The V and J ends lost 6 bases and 1 base respectively, with 6 bases between them. Germline V gene lookup returns CDR1 WSHSY and CDR2 SAAADI. CDR3 in amino acids: CASSVAQETQYF. CDR3 bases: TGCGCCAGCAGCGTCGCCCAAGAGACCCAGTACTTC.

The J gene is TRBJ2-3, the V gene TRBV12-3 or TRBV12-4, with 9 bases fitting TRBD2. V lost 6 bases and J lost 4; bases outside the gene matches: 8. The CDR3 runs 15 residues. CDR3 DNA sequence: TGTGCCAGCAGGCCCAGCGGGAGGTTGGCAGATACGCAGTATTTT. It codes for CASRPSGRLADTQYF.

This clonotype was seen only once. The chain has TRBV12-3 or TRBV12-4 and TRBJ2-3; 15 bases are a match to TRBD2. The CDR3 runs to 16 residues. V lost 4 bases and J lost 2; bases outside the gene matches: 1. In DNA, the CDR3 is TGTGCCAGCAGTTGGACTAGCGGGAGGGCCACAGATACGCAGTATTTT. Translating it yields CASSWTSGRATDTQYF.

V gene TRBV9 combines with J gene TRBJ2-7, with D perhaps TRBD2 (6 bases). Germline V gene sequence: CDR1 SGDLS, CDR2 YYNGEE. The CDR3 length is 15 residues. V shed 0 bases and J shed 4 bases, with 14 bases lying between them. CDR3 DNA: TGTGCCAGCAGCGTAGAACCGGGAGCTTCTTACGAGCAGTACTTC. This encodes CASSVEPGASYEQYF.

The chain links TRBV6-1 to TRBJ2-5; D might be TRBD1 (6 bases). The germline gives CDR1 MNHNS, CDR2 SASEGT. The CDR3 is 15 residues long. Trimming took off 6 bases at V and 2 bases at J, with 16 bases between the two ends. The CDR3 nucleotides read TGTGCCAGCAGCCAACGGACAGTCAGACAAGAGACCCAGTACTTC. This codes for CASSQRTVRQETQYF.

This clonotype was observed a few times. The genes are TRBV5-5 and TRBJ1-6; no definite D call. The CDR3 extends over 12 amino acids. The germline gives CDR1 SGHKS, CDR2 YYEKEE (reference sequence). V was pared by 1 base and J by 8 bases, with 4 bases between. The CDR3 is CASSLMDSPLHF. The CDR3 nucleotides are TGTGCCAGCAGCTTGATGGATTCACCCCTCCACTTT.

This clonotype was picked up a small number of times. This chain uses TRBV5-1 with TRBJ2-1, with 11 nucleotides matching TRBD2. The CDR3 totals 17 residues. The germline V gene encodes CDR1 SGHRS and CDR2 YFSETQ. Trimming cost V 4 bases and J 6 bases; bases outside gene matches: 12. This CDR3 reads CASSHRPGLAAVNEQFF. CDR3 in DNA: TGCGCCAGCAGCCACAGGCCGGGACTAGCGGCCGTCAATGAGCAGTTCTTC.

This clonotype was observed a few times. The chain recombines TRBV12-3 or TRBV12-4 with TRBJ1-2; D might be TRBD1 (5 bases). The CDR3 totals 12 residues. The V end lost 4 bases, the J end lost 8 bases, and 11 bases lay between the germline ends. CDR3 region: CASSWPGRGYTF. For the CDR3, the DNA is TGTGCCAGCAGTTGGCCGGGACGGGGCTACACCTTC.

The chain couples TRBV5-1 to TRBJ2-6; D is tentatively TRBD1 or TRBD2 (5 bases each). This CDR3 spans 18 amino acids. Trimming left V 4 bases short and J 1 base short, with 18 bases between. Germline assignment: CDR1 SGHRS and CDR2 YFSETQ. In DNA form, the CDR3 reads TGCGCCAGCAGCGGCCGAAAAAGGGACGGGTCTGGGGCCAACGTCCTGACTTTC. It codes for CASSGRKRDGSGANVLTF.

This clonotype was found a few times. This sequence joins TRBV5-1 and TRBJ2-3; the D is unclear. The ends were cut back, 4 bases at V and 2 bases at J, with 11 bases in the middle. Germline CDR1 is SGHRS and CDR2 is YFSETQ. CDR3 length equals 14 residues. The CDR3 DNA is TGCGCCAGCAGCCCCCTGACTGCCACAGATACGCAGTATTTT. Translating gives CASSPLTATDTQYF.

This clonotype was counted only a few times. The CDR3: CASSSPFTSGRPYEQYF. CDR3 nucleotides: TGTGCCAGCAGCTCTCCGTTTACTAGCGGACGGCCCTACGAGCAGTACTTC. The chain is built from TRBV21-1 and TRBJ2-7; the table gives TRBD2 as D, unverified against the DNA. TRBV21-1 is a listed pseudogene. This CDR3 has 17 amino acids.

This clonotype appeared a single time. The chain carries TRBV5-5 and TRBJ2-7; no reliable D call. The CDR3 covers 15 residues. Trimming removed 0 bases from V and 5 bases from J, with 15 bases in between. The V gene's germline CDR1 is SGHKS and CDR2 YYEKEE (reference sequence). The CDR3 bases are TGTGCCAGCAGCTTGGCGGTTAAATCAACCCACGAGCAGTACTTC. Amino acids: CASSLAVKSTHEQYF.

This clonotype was observed a handful of times. This sequence joins TRBV5-1 and TRBJ2-6; TRBD2 agrees at 9 bases. There are 18 residues in the CDR3. The ends lost 4 bases at V and 0 bases at J; junction bases unmatched: 8. Germline CDR1 reads SGHRS; CDR2 reads YFSETQ. Here the CDR3 DNA reads TGCGCCAGCAGCCCTACGGCTAGCGGGACCTCTGGGGCCAACGTCCTGACTTTC. Its translation: CASSPTASGTSGANVLTF.

This clonotype was observed a few times. V is TRBV30 and J is TRBJ2-5; weak D call: TRBD2 (6 bases). Trimming cost V 2 bases and J 4 bases, with 20 bases left between them. Germline V gene data show CDR1 as GTSNPN and CDR2 as SVGIG (reference sequence). The CDR3 contains 16 residues. The chain's CDR3 is CAWSMVKGGITETQYF. For the CDR3, the DNA is TGTGCCTGGAGTATGGTAAAGGGAGGTATAACAGAGACCCAGTACTTC.

This clonotype was recorded a few times. This chain joins TRBV25-1 and TRBJ2-1; TRBD2 agrees at 12 bases. The CDR3 extends over 18 amino acids. The germline CDR1 and CDR2 sequences are MGHDK and SYGVNS. After removal of 4 bases from V and 1 base from J, the junction contained 8 bases not matched to a gene. The CDR3 region has the DNA TGTGCCAGCAGTGCTCTAGCGGGAGGGCCCGCTTCCTACAATGAGCAGTTCTTC. This gives the protein CASSALAGGPASYNEQFF.

This clonotype was picked up one time. The chain combines TRBV20-1 with TRBJ2-7; D is undetermined. Germline lookup yields CDR1 DFQATT and CDR2 SNEGSKA (reference sequence). The ends were cut back, 3 bases at V and 5 bases at J, with 5 bases in the middle. The CDR3 contains 10 residues. CDR3 coding DNA: TGCAGTGCTAGTTTCCACGAGCAGTACTTC. Protein product: CSASFHEQYF.